This T cell receptor beta chain was retrieved from a study of blood T cell repertoires in COVID-19. On the study more broadly: Some COVID-19 samples were acute and others convalescent; all came from the United States, Italy and Spain.

Sequencing was performed with immunoSEQ multiplex PCR; in TCRdb, only in-frame clones are kept and a portion is missing. The table shows 250,000 to 300,000 clones, with almost 90% occurring only once. Trimming left V 4 bases short and J 0 bases short, with 13 bases between. CDR1 is GTSNPN and CDR2 is SVGIG in the germline V gene (reference sequence). This CDR3 has 15 amino acids. The sequence came from a woman aged 25-40 years with COVID-19, enrolled during active disease. This rearrangement joins TRBV30 to TRBJ1-5; TRBD1 might be the D (5 bases). Input material: peripheral blood. CDR3 region: CAWTPLGDSNQPQHF. Written as DNA, the CDR3 is TGTGCCTGGACCCCTCTAGGGGATAGCAATCAGCCCCAGCATTTT.